Following are 15 T cell receptor beta chains from one sample sequenced in a study of CD8+ T cells in alopecia areata (dated 2018 in TCRdb). The sample's treatment or condition label is to be understood as: oral pan-JAK inhibitor, 5-10 mg twice daily. The receptor library was made with the immunoSEQ multiplex PCR assay. To provide template for TCR sequencing, every sample had RNA extracted and reverse transcribed into cDNA. Drawn from immuneACCESS, this table holds only the in-frame rearrangements with V and J called that TCRdb kept. Clones are partly lost; checked studies trace under half to an unresolved V gene and leave the rest unexplained. This sample lists 210,000 or so clones; approximately 70% were detected once. The ten largest clones take up around 1.2% of the sample. Sample: CD4+ T cells sorted from blood, taken at week 44, from a patient treated with tofacitinib. These receptors all come from a human donor with alopecia areata.

The rearrangement joins TRBV30 to TRBJ1-1, with D maybe TRBD1 (5 bases). Trimming left V 5 bases short and J 0 bases short, with 13 bases between. Germline CDR1 GTSNPN, CDR2 SVGIG (reference sequence). This CDR3 has 14 amino acids. The CDR3 nucleotides are TGTGCCTGGGCCCCCGGGGGAGTGAACACTGAAGCTTTCTTT. It encodes CAWAPGGVNTEAFF.

Ten or more counts support this clone. The chain links TRBV11-3 to TRBJ2-2; TRBD1 aligns across 10 bases. The CDR3 covers 16 residues. In germline, CDR1 is SGHNT, CDR2 YENEEA. J lost 6 bases, V lost 5 bases, and 9 bases had no gene match. The CDR3 loop reads CASSQPPGQGSGELFF. The DNA for the CDR3 is TGTGCCAGCAGCCAACCCCCGGGACAGGGGTCCGGGGAGCTGTTTTTT. Full variable domain (outside the CDR3, taken from reference TRBV11-3 and TRBJ2-2): EAGVVQSPRYKIIEKKQPVAFWCNPISGHNTLYWYLQNLGQGPELLIRYENEEAVDDSQLPKDRFSAERLKGVDSTLKIQPAELGDSAVYLCASSQPPGQGSGELFFGEGSRLTVL.

This clone occurred once. The V and J genes are TRBV30 and TRBJ2-5; either TRBD1 or TRBD2 may fit D (6 bases each). Per germline, CDR1 GTSNPN and CDR2 SVGIG (reference sequence). The CDR3 loop spans 15 amino acids. V was clipped by 0 bases and J by 3 bases, with 14 bases between them. The CDR3 DNA reads TGTGCCTGGAGTGTACGGAGGAGGGACAAAGAGACCCAGTACTTC. This translates into CAWSVRRRDKETQYF. Full variable domain (remainder filled in from reference TRBV30 and TRBJ2-5): SQTIHQWPATLVQPVGSPLSLECTVEGTSNPNLYWYRQAAGRGLQLLFYSVGIGQISSEVPQNLSASRPQDRQFILSSKKLLLSDSGFYLCAWSVRRRDKETQYFGPGTRLLVL.

The chain recombines TRBV15 with TRBJ1-6, with TRBD1 matching over 9 bases. The V gene's germline CDR1 is LNHNV and CDR2 YYDKDF (reference sequence). The CDR3 has 15 amino acids. Unmatched junction bases numbered 0, after V lost 1 base and J lost 5 bases. The CDR3 DNA is TGTGCCACCAGCAGAGGGACAGGGGATAATTCACCCCTCCACTTT. Translating gives CATSRGTGDNSPLHF.

J is TRBJ2-7 and V is TRBV6-1; D remains unclear. The CDR3 spans 11 residues. Germline CDR1 reads MNHNS; CDR2 reads SASEGT. V lost 7 bases and J 4 bases, leaving 8 bases between the germline ends. The CDR3 reads CASTVKYEQYF. In nucleotides, the CDR3 is TGTGCCAGCACAGTCAAGTACGAGCAGTACTTC.

The CDR3 DNA reads as TGCAGCGTTGAAGAGCGCATAGGACAGGGCGGTACTGAAGCTTTCTTT. It is translated as CSVEERIGQGGTEAFF. The chain joins TRBV29-1 to TRBJ1-1, with 8 bases that match TRBD1. CDR1 and CDR2 from the germline V gene are SQVTM and ANQGSEA. This CDR3 contains 16 residues. V was pared by 0 bases and J by 5 bases, with 11 bases of the junction left unmatched.

The V and J genes are TRBV11-3 and TRBJ1-2; D unclear. This CDR3 is built from 13 residues. CDR1 is SGHNT, CDR2 YENEEA, per germline. The V and J ends lost 1 base and 7 bases respectively, with 10 bases between them. This CDR3 reads CASSLVPGGGYTF. CDR3 DNA: TGTGCCAGCAGCTTAGTTCCGGGAGGTGGCTACACCTTC.

This sequence joins TRBV5-4 and TRBJ2-6; D gene uncertain. The CDR3 is 14 residues long. Per germline, CDR1 SGHNT and CDR2 YYREEE (reference sequence). V was cut by 4 bases and J by 4 bases, with 9 bases left in between. CDR3 loop: CASSPGWGANVLTF. As DNA, the CDR3 is TGTGCCAGCAGCCCCGGGTGGGGGGCCAACGTCCTGACTTTC.

The CDR3 spells CASSPWTSGGVVYEQYF. CDR3 nucleotide sequence: TGTGCCAGCAGCCCATGGACTAGCGGGGGGGTTGTCTACGAGCAGTACTTC. This chain connects TRBV14 to TRBJ2-7, with 15 nucleotides matching TRBD2. From germline, CDR1 is SGHDN and CDR2 FVKESK. CDR3 length equals 17 residues. The V and J ends lost 4 bases and 3 bases, in that order; junction bases with no gene match: 7.

This clone was recorded only once. The rearrangement links TRBV6-1 to TRBJ1-6, with a weak D call TRBD1 (6 bases). V was shortened by 3 bases and J by 10 bases, with 13 bases between the two germline ends. Per germline, CDR1 MNHNS and CDR2 SASEGT. This CDR3 has 14 amino acids. CDR3 amino acids: CASSERGAGSPLHF. CDR3 in DNA: TGTGCCAGCAGTGAGAGGGGGGCGGGATCACCCCTCCACTTT.

The chain recombines TRBV23-1 with TRBJ2-1; TRBD2 matches 8 bases. TRBV23-1 is assigned to the ORF class and has an uncertain function. The CDR3 covers 18 residues. V lost 2 bases to trimming and J lost 1 base; unmatched junction nucleotides: 10. CDR3 protein: CASSQQPTGGGSYNEQFF. The CDR3 DNA follows: TGCGCCAGCAGTCAACAACCGACCGGGGGGGGATCCTACAATGAGCAGTTCTTC.

The chain links TRBV25-1 to TRBJ2-3; D gene ambiguous. Between the trimmed V and J ends, which lost 4 bases and 11 bases, there was a span of 16 bases. Germline values: CDR1 MGHDK, CDR2 SYGVNS. The CDR3 spans 13 residues. CDR3 residues: CASSGVQGRKQYF. The CDR3 bases are TGTGCCAGCAGTGGGGTTCAAGGAAGAAAGCAGTATTTT. Together with reference TRBV25-1 and TRBJ2-3, the CDR3 gives the full variable domain: EADIYQTPRYLVIGTGKKITLECSQTMGHDKMYWYQQDPGMELHLIHYSYGVNSTEKGDLSSESTVSRIRTEHFPLTLESARPSHTSQYLCASSGVQGRKQYFGPGTRLTVL.

The chain carries TRBV5-6 and TRBJ2-3, with TRBD2 matching over 9 bases. Germline V CDR1 and CDR2: SGHDT, YYEEEE. With 4 bases clipped from V and 5 bases from J, the junction kept 5 bases outside the gene matches. The CDR3 is 14 amino acids. CDR3 DNA sequence: TGTGCCAGCAGCCCCGAGCGGGGGGTAGATACGCAGTATTTT. Translating it yields CASSPERGVDTQYF.

V and J are TRBV18 and TRBJ2-7; D is unresolved. V was shortened by 4 bases and J by 2 bases, with 6 bases between the two germline ends. CDR3 length equals 12 residues. CDR1 and CDR2 from the germline V gene are KGHSH and LQKENI. The CDR3 nucleotides are TGTGCCAGCTCACAGGGCCCCTACGAGCAGTACTTC. Amino acids: CASSQGPYEQYF.

V usage is TRBV14 and J usage is TRBJ2-1; possibly TRBD1 for D (8 bases). Germline assignment: CDR1 SGHDN and CDR2 FVKESK. The CDR3 sequence is 16 residues long. Trimming removed 1 base at V and 10 bases at J, with 20 bases between. CDR3 sequence reads: CASSQVRSRGREEQFF. CDR3 DNA: TGTGCCAGCAGCCAAGTACGGAGCAGGGGGCGGGAGGAGCAGTTCTTC.